This T cell receptor beta chain was observed in a study of vaccination and CD4 T cells after COVID-19. Study outcomes and limitations: Vaccine-specific clones in convalescent patients were spike mono-reactive in 304 of 307 cases. Median SARS-CoV-2-reactive clonotype numbers went up from roughly 21 to 40, but not significantly.

Regarding this clonotype: Its antigen is as yet unknown.

As for time point: late sampling 161 to 241 days after vaccination in a few convalescent patients. TCRdb independently ran MiXCR on the PCR reads; one entry per CDR3 protein. The sample yields roughly 30,000 distinct CDR3 sequences, around 49% seen once. Germline V lookup: CDR1 LNHDA, CDR2 SQIVND (reference sequence). This CDR3 has 14 amino acids. The J segment lost 4 bases and the V segment lost 5 bases, leaving 7 bases of the junction unmatched. The sample here was CD4+ T cells from blood, taken about 7 months after SARS-CoV-2 vaccination. The source of this sequence is a human donor who had recovered from COVID-19. This chain links TRBV19 with TRBJ1-1, with 7 nucleotides matching TRBD1. CDR3 in amino acids: CASSFLGQATEAFF. The CDR3 DNA reads TGTGCCAGTAGTTTCTTAGGACAGGCCACTGAAGCTTTCTTT.